These 30 T cell receptor beta chains share one sample of origin, sequenced in a study of regulatory T cells in long-lasting Graves disease. Construction of TCR beta libraries relied on iRepertoire HTBI primers and on Arm-PCR targeting CDR3 regions. TCRdb called the multiplex PCR reads again in MiXCR, with one record for every CDR3 protein. This table has hundreds of thousands of distinct CDR3 sequences, 15% to 20% appearing once. Noted time point: newly diagnosed GD, antithyroid drugs for less than 3 months. Isolated PBMC RNA provided the starting material for the TCR library. This sample was shared with a second study, whose subject was T cells in Graves' hyperthyroidism and ophthalmopathy.

The specimen comprised peripheral blood mononuclear cells (PBMCs), sampled at new diagnosis, from a patient treated with antithyroid drugs. Every receptor here comes from a woman between 25 and 40 years old with Graves disease.

This clonotype was counted only a few times. V usage is TRBV5-4 and J usage is TRBJ1-1, with D tentatively TRBD1 (6 bases). This CDR3 comprises 17 residues. Germline CDR1 and CDR2: SGHNT and YYREEE (reference sequence). The V end lost 0 bases, the J end lost 0 bases, and 15 bases lay between the germline ends. The CDR3 reads CASSLAPGQYMNTEAFF. CDR3 nucleotides: TGTGCCAGCAGCTTGGCCCCAGGACAGTACATGAACACTGAAGCTTTCTTT.

This chain uses TRBV5-4 with TRBJ2-1; 7 bases fit TRBD2. Looked up from germline, CDR1 is SGHNT and CDR2 is YYREEE (reference sequence). V lost 10 bases, J lost 4 bases, and 17 bases stayed unmatched. The CDR3 has 16 amino acids. Here the CDR3 reads CAVQTPLQRGYNEQFF. CDR3 coding DNA: TGTGCCGTCCAAACTCCGCTCCAGCGGGGTTACAATGAGCAGTTCTTC.

On this clonotype: Possible read error: a much larger clone is one base away. The rearrangement joins TRBV5-1 to TRBJ2-1, with D possibly called TRBD1 or TRBD2 (5 bases each). CDR1 is SGHRS and CDR2 is YFSETQ in the germline V gene. Trimming stripped 3 bases from V and 5 bases from J, with 18 bases between. The CDR3 extends over 16 amino acids. CDR3 nucleotides: TGCGCCAGCAGCTCATTACCGGGACCAGCCCACAATGAGCAGTTCTTC. It encodes CASSSLPGPAHNEQFF.

This clonotype was observed a handful of times. The chain carries TRBV7-2 and TRBJ1-2, with 8 bases aligning to TRBD1. Looked up from germline, CDR1 is SGHTA and CDR2 is FQGNSA. V lost 1 base to trimming and J lost 6 bases; unmatched junction nucleotides: 7. The CDR3 is made up of 15 amino acids. The CDR3 DNA reads TGTGCCAGCAGCTTAGGGAGACAGGGGAAAAATGGCTACACCTTC. Residues: CASSLGRQGKNGYTF. The full variable domain, with the rest looked up from reference TRBV7-2 and TRBJ1-2, is GAGVSQSPSNKVTEKGKDVELRCDPISGHTALYWYRQSLGQGLEFLIYFQGNSAPDKSGLPSDRFSAERTGGSVSTLTIQRTQQEDSAVYLCASSLGRQGKNGYTFGSGTRLTVV.

This chain uses TRBV12-3 or TRBV12-4 with TRBJ1-5; tentatively, D is TRBD1 (5 bases). Trimming took off 5 bases at V and 6 bases at J, with 11 bases between the two ends. This CDR3 spans 13 amino acids. CDR3 amino acids: CASSRQTGQPQHF. The CDR3 DNA sequence: TGTGCCAGCAGTCGACAAACAGGTCAGCCCCAGCATTTT.

V and J are TRBV19 and TRBJ2-1; 11 bases line up with TRBD2. Germline trimming cut 7 bases from V and 0 bases from J; bases unmatched to any gene: 8. From germline, CDR1 is LNHDA and CDR2 SQIVND (reference sequence). This CDR3 region has 17 residues. CDR3 nucleotide sequence: TGTGCCAGTACGGGGACTAGCGGTTTAAGCTCCTACAATGAGCAGTTCTTC. As protein: CASTGTSGLSSYNEQFF.

This clonotype was detected many times. The rearrangement uses TRBV14 and TRBJ2-7; a weak D match, TRBD2 (6 bases). This CDR3 has 12 amino acids. Germline values: CDR1 SGHDN, CDR2 FVKESK. Trimming pared 6 bases from V and 2 bases from J, leaving 8 bases between. CDR3 region: CASSRLAYEQYF. CDR3 nucleotides: TGTGCCAGCAGTCGACTAGCCTACGAGCAGTACTTC. The full variable domain, completed using reference TRBV14 and TRBJ2-7, is EAGVTQFPSHSVIEKGQTVTLRCDPISGHDNLYWYRRVMGKEIKFLLHFVKESKQDESGMPNNRFLAERTGGTYSTLKVQPAELEDSGVYFCASSRLAYEQYFGPGTRLTVT.

This clonotype was found many times. The chain has TRBV20-1 and TRBJ2-1; no clear D. Trimming took 2 bases from V and 9 from J, leaving 2 bases between them. The CDR3 extends over 9 amino acids. Germline V CDR1 and CDR2: DFQATT, SNEGSKA (reference sequence). The DNA for the CDR3 is TGCAGTGCTAGATTTGAGCAGTTCTTC. Translating gives CSARFEQFF.

Ten or more counts support this clonotype. This chain joins TRBV12-3 or TRBV12-4 and TRBJ2-3; no clear D gene. Trimming removed 6 bases at V and 1 base at J, with 8 bases between. The CDR3 contains 13 residues. CDR3 DNA: TGTGCCAGCAGCTACACCGGCACAGATACGCAGTATTTT. As protein: CASSYTGTDTQYF.

This clonotype was counted only a few times. V gene TRBV20-1 combines with J gene TRBJ2-2, with TRBD2 identical over 12 bases. The CDR3 has 14 amino acids. Germline CDR1 reads DFQATT; CDR2 reads SNEGSKA (reference sequence). V trimming: 5 bases; J trimming: 6 bases; junction bases outside the gene matches: 4. For the CDR3, the DNA is TGCAGTGCTGGTCGACTAGCGGGAGCCGGGGAGCTGTTTTTT. Amino acids: CSAGRLAGAGELFF.

This clonotype occurred a few times. This chain uses TRBV6-2 or TRBV6-3 with TRBJ2-7, with D hard to call. Germline V lookup: CDR1 MNHEY, CDR2 SVGEGT. The CDR3 runs to 15 residues. V was cut by 2 bases and J by 2 bases, with 13 bases left in between. The DNA of the CDR3 is TGTGCCAGCAGTTACCGGGCGCGAAGGACCTACGAGCAGTACTTC. Its translation: CASSYRARRTYEQYF.

This clonotype was picked up a small number of times. V usage is TRBV9 and J usage is TRBJ2-3, with a possible D match to TRBD2 (5 bases). The CDR3 covers 14 residues. CDR1 SGDLS and CDR2 YYNGEE come from the germline V gene. V was trimmed by 3 bases and J by 5 bases, leaving 13 bases between them. The CDR3 sequence is CASSDRVGGDTQYF. Here the CDR3 DNA reads TGTGCCAGCAGCGACCGGGTTGGAGGAGATACGCAGTATTTT.

This clonotype was picked up a small number of times. The chain employs TRBV20-1 and TRBJ1-1; 10 nucleotides align to TRBD1. CDR1 and CDR2 (germline): DFQATT, SNEGSKA (reference sequence). The CDR3 consists of 17 residues. The V segment lost 3 bases and the J segment 0 bases; nucleotides outside the gene matches: 10. CDR3: CSARRRQGARMNTEAFF. The DNA for the CDR3 is TGCAGTGCTAGGCGTCGACAGGGGGCTAGAATGAACACTGAAGCTTTCTTT.

The chain combines TRBV6-1 with TRBJ2-5; D not resolved. This CDR3 is built from 13 residues. V lost 4 bases to trimming and J lost 4 bases, with 10 bases between them. Germline assignment: CDR1 MNHNS and CDR2 SASEGT. CDR3 protein: CASSADSRETQYF. The CDR3 DNA reads as TGTGCCAGCAGTGCCGATAGCAGAGAGACCCAGTACTTC.

The rearrangement uses TRBV5-1 and TRBJ1-2; 11 bases are a match to TRBD1. The length of the CDR3 is 15 residues. In germline, CDR1 is SGHRS, CDR2 YFSETQ. V was pared by 0 bases and J by 6 bases, with 4 bases of the junction left unmatched. The CDR3 DNA reads TGCGCCAGCAGCTTGGCCGGGACAGGGGGAAATGGCTACACCTTC. Translating it yields CASSLAGTGGNGYTF.

This clonotype turned up a few times. The V gene is TRBV6-9, the J gene TRBJ1-6; 7 positions match TRBD1. Germline CDR1 reads MNHGY; CDR2 reads SVAAGI. The V segment lost 3 bases and the J segment 7 bases; nucleotides outside the gene matches: 3. The CDR3 is made up of 14 amino acids. The CDR3 sequence: CASSYPGGNSPLHF. The CDR3 bases are TGTGCCAGCAGTTACCCAGGGGGGAATTCACCCCTCCACTTT.

This chain joins TRBV20-1 and TRBJ1-2, with D unresolved. Germline CDR1 reads DFQATT; CDR2 reads SNEGSKA (reference sequence). This CDR3 has 16 residues. V lost 6 bases, J lost 2 bases, and 22 bases lay in between. The CDR3 sequence: CSAPPKGEGLNYGYTF. CDR3 coding DNA: TGCAGTGCACCTCCTAAAGGCGAGGGATTGAACTATGGCTACACCTTC.

The chain has TRBV10-3 and TRBJ1-6; D is undetermined. V lost 3 bases and J 6 bases, leaving 15 bases between the germline ends. Germline CDR1 is ENHRY and CDR2 is SYGVKD. This CDR3 spans 16 amino acids. In DNA, the CDR3 is TGTGCCATCAGTGAAGCTCCTACAGTAACTAATTCACCCCTCCACTTT. Translated, it gives CAISEAPTVTNSPLHF.

This clonotype was recorded many times. V usage is TRBV28 and J usage is TRBJ2-3; weak D call: TRBD1 (5 bases). The V and J ends lost 5 bases and 2 bases respectively, with 11 bases between them. This CDR3 comprises 14 residues. Germline V gene lookup returns CDR1 MDHEN and CDR2 SYDVKM. The CDR3 DNA follows: TGTGCCAGCAGTCCCGCAGGGCCCACAGATACGCAGTATTTT. Protein sequence: CASSPAGPTDTQYF.

This clonotype appeared a few times. This chain links TRBV4-1 with TRBJ1-3; D is possibly TRBD1 (6 bases). Trimming removed 1 base at V and 4 bases at J, with 11 bases between. This CDR3 is built from 15 residues. Per the germline V gene, CDR1 is MGHRA and CDR2 is YSYEKL. The CDR3 DNA reads TGCGCCAGCAGCCAAGGGACAGTCGGAGGAAACACCATATATTTT. Translating gives CASSQGTVGGNTIYF.

CDR3 in DNA: TGTGCCAGCTCACCTGACGGCCCCGGGGCACCCCTCCACTTT. It is translated as CASSPDGPGAPLHF. This chain connects TRBV18 to TRBJ1-6; D ambiguous. Trimming cost V 3 bases and J 11 bases, with 14 bases left between them. The CDR3 consists of 14 residues. CDR1 is KGHSH and CDR2 is LQKENI in the germline V gene.

The chain is built from TRBV5-1 and TRBJ1-2; D unclear. The V end was cut by 0 bases, the J end by 0 bases, with 6 bases between. Germline V lookup: CDR1 SGHRS, CDR2 YFSETQ. The CDR3 totals 14 residues. CDR3 sequence (DNA): TGCGCCAGCAGCTTGGGTTTTGCTAACTATGGCTACACCTTC. Translated, it gives CASSLGFANYGYTF.

V usage is TRBV5-1 and J usage is TRBJ1-6; 7 bases align to TRBD1. Germline V lookup: CDR1 SGHRS, CDR2 YFSETQ. This CDR3 comprises 14 residues. The ends lost 5 bases at V and 7 bases at J; junction bases unmatched: 6. The CDR3 loop is CASSKGTENSPLHF. The CDR3 coding sequence is TGCGCCAGCAGTAAAGGGACAGAAAATTCACCCCTCCACTTT.

J is TRBJ1-1 and V is TRBV18; the D gene is possibly TRBD1 (6 bases). Germline CDR1 reads KGHSH; CDR2 reads LQKENI. The V end lost 3 bases, the J end lost 8 bases, and 19 bases lay between the germline ends. This CDR3 contains 15 residues. In DNA form, the CDR3 reads TGTGCCAGCTCACCGGATTTGGGACACGTGAAAGAAGCTTTCTTT. Residues: CASSPDLGHVKEAFF. Full variable domain (outside the CDR3, taken from reference TRBV18 and TRBJ1-1): NAGVMQNPRHLVRRRGQEARLRCSPMKGHSHVYWYRQLPEEGLKFMVYLQKENIIDESGMPKERFSAEFPKEGPSILRIQQVVRGDSAAYFCASSPDLGHVKEAFFGQGTRLTVV.

The rearrangement joins TRBV4-2 to TRBJ2-1, with 11 bases lining up with TRBD2. V gave up 5 bases and J gave up 0 bases; unmatched junction bases: 6. Germline values: CDR1 LGHNA, CDR2 YNFKEQ. The CDR3 runs to 17 residues. CDR3 coding DNA: TGTGCCAGCAGCGGGACTAGCGGAGAGCGCTCCTACAATGAGCAGTTCTTC. Translating gives CASSGTSGERSYNEQFF.

The V gene is TRBV7-8, the J gene TRBJ2-2; 8 bases match TRBD1. The ends lost 6 bases at V and 4 bases at J; junction bases unmatched: 10. The CDR3 length is 16 residues. Germline CDR1 is SGHVS and CDR2 is FQNEAQ. Written as DNA, the CDR3 is TGTGCCAGCAGTCGAATCGGACAGGGAACCACCGGGGAGCTGTTTTTT. Its protein product is CASSRIGQGTTGELFF.

In its sample, this clonotype was seen many times. This chain links TRBV6-1 with TRBJ1-2; D is unresolved. This CDR3 is 11 amino acids long. V lost 6 bases to trimming and J lost 7 bases, with 9 bases between them. In germline, CDR1 is MNHNS, CDR2 SASEGT. For the CDR3, the DNA is TGTGCCAGCAGGGTTTTCGGTGGCTACACCTTC. Protein product: CASRVFGGYTF.

The chain combines TRBV6-1 with TRBJ2-1, with D maybe TRBD1 (6 bases). Trimming removed 0 bases from V and 7 bases from J, with 19 bases in between. This CDR3 comprises 17 residues. Germline CDR1 is MNHNS and CDR2 is SASEGT. CDR3 amino acids: CASSEALLQGVKNEQFF. The CDR3 DNA is TGTGCCAGCAGTGAAGCGCTGCTACAGGGAGTTAAGAATGAGCAGTTCTTC.

The chain combines TRBV6-5 with TRBJ2-5, with D perhaps TRBD2 (6 bases). Per germline, CDR1 MNHEY and CDR2 SVGAGI. Trimming cost V 4 bases and J 5 bases, with 14 bases left between them. There are 14 residues in the CDR3. In DNA, the CDR3 is TGTGCCAGCAGTTCCCCACGGGAGCTGGAGACCCAGTACTTC. Translated: CASSSPRELETQYF.

The rearrangement links TRBV3-1 to TRBJ2-6, with D tentatively TRBD1 (5 bases). The V and J ends lost 3 bases and 3 bases respectively, with 12 bases between them. Per germline, CDR1 LGHDT and CDR2 YNNKEL (reference sequence). CDR3 size: 16 residues. The CDR3 DNA sequence: TGTGCCAGCAGCCAGTCAGGGAAAGGTGGGGCCAACGTCCTGACTTTC. Its translation is CASSQSGKGGANVLTF.